One and the same sample provided the 30 T cell receptor beta chains below, sequenced in a study of T cell changes during pregnancy in multiple sclerosis. TCRdb's copy holds only in-frame clones and misses some; the assay was immunoSEQ multiplex PCR. The repertoire consists of tens of thousands of clones, with around 91% occurring once and the leading ten covering roughly 5%. Sequencing was performed on peripheral blood, taken after pregnancy. The receptors come from a female donor in good health, enrolled as a control in a pregnancy study.

This chain connects TRBV7-2 to TRBJ2-7; 8 nucleotides match TRBD1. Germline lookup yields CDR1 SGHTA and CDR2 FQGNSA. Trimming at V came to 3 bases and at J to 1 base, leaving 11 bases not matched to a gene. This CDR3 is 17 amino acids long. CDR3 sequence: CASSFSRTGMMSYEQYF. DNA of the CDR3: TGTGCCAGCAGCTTCTCTCGGACAGGGATGATGTCCTACGAGCAGTACTTC.

CDR3 sequence: CASSQIYNEQFF. DNA of the CDR3: TGCGCCAGCAGCCAAATATACAATGAGCAGTTCTTC. The chain links TRBV4-1 to TRBJ2-1; D remains unclear. This CDR3 is 12 amino acids long. Trimming stripped 2 bases from V and 4 bases from J, with 3 bases between. The germline V gene has CDR1 MGHRA and CDR2 YSYEKL.

The genes are TRBV28 and TRBJ1-6, with TRBD1 matching 8 bases. The CDR3 runs to 18 residues. J was trimmed by 2 bases and V by 6 bases; bases with no gene match: 12. Germline CDR1 MDHEN, CDR2 SYDVKM. CDR3: CASSPSDRAFTYNSPLHF. Here the CDR3 DNA reads TGTGCCAGCAGCCCCTCGGACAGGGCCTTCACCTATAATTCACCCCTCCACTTT.

The CDR3 region is CASSSPSGPGDTQYF. CDR3 DNA: TGTGCCAGCAGTTCGCCTAGCGGACCGGGAGATACGCAGTATTTT. The chain recombines TRBV27 with TRBJ2-3, with 7 bases lining up with TRBD2. From germline, CDR1 is MNHEY and CDR2 SMNVEV (reference sequence). There are 15 residues in the CDR3. J was trimmed by 5 bases and V by 4 bases; bases with no gene match: 9.

This chain uses TRBV7-2 with TRBJ2-3; the match to TRBD2 covers 8 bases. There are 17 residues in the CDR3. Losses at the gene ends were 5 bases for V and 2 bases for J; bases not matched to a gene: 12. CDR1 is SGHTA and CDR2 is FQGNSA in the germline V gene. CDR3 DNA sequence: TGTGCCAGCAGCCCTATACCATTAGCGGGGATCACAGATACGCAGTATTTT. Its protein product is CASSPIPLAGITDTQYF.

This clone came up a few times. V and J are TRBV9 and TRBJ1-1, with D uncertain. Germline V gene sequence: CDR1 SGDLS, CDR2 YYNGEE. This CDR3 is built from 13 residues. Trimming stripped 5 bases from V and 3 bases from J, with 11 bases between. CDR3 sequence reads: CASRELVDTEAFF. The DNA of the CDR3 is TGTGCCAGCAGGGAGCTTGTGGACACTGAAGCTTTCTTT. The full variable domain, rest sourced from reference TRBV9 and TRBJ1-1, is DSGVTQTPKHLITATGQRVTLRCSPRSGDLSVYWYQQSLDQGLQFLIQYYNGEERAKGNILERFSAQQFPDLHSELNLSSLELGDSALYFCASRELVDTEAFFGQGTRLTVV.

The CDR3 spells CASSEGRKSTEAFF. CDR3 bases: TGTGCCAGCAGTGAGGGGCGTAAGAGCACTGAAGCTTTCTTT. V gene TRBV2 combines with J gene TRBJ1-1, with D possibly TRBD1 on 5 matching bases. Germline V lookup: CDR1 SNHLY, CDR2 FYNNEI. The V end was cut by 3 bases, the J end by 4 bases, with 12 bases between. This CDR3 is 14 amino acids long.

The rearrangement uses TRBV27 and TRBJ2-2; a weak D match, TRBD1 (6 bases). Looked up from germline, CDR1 is MNHEY and CDR2 is SMNVEV (reference sequence). The CDR3 covers 16 residues. Trimming left V 1 base short and J 5 bases short, with 14 bases between. CDR3 protein: CASSLWQGPETGELFF. CDR3 in DNA: TGTGCCAGCAGTTTATGGCAGGGGCCGGAAACCGGGGAGCTGTTTTTT.

The chain uses TRBV5-1 and TRBJ1-1, with D tentatively TRBD1 (5 bases). The CDR3 totals 15 residues. CDR1 and CDR2 from the germline V gene are SGHRS and YFSETQ. The ends were cut back, 0 bases at V and 1 base at J, with 10 bases in the middle. For the CDR3, the DNA is TGCGCCAGCAGCTTGGCTTATAGGGGGAACACTGAAGCTTTCTTT. Translation: CASSLAYRGNTEAFF. Full variable domain (remainder filled in from reference TRBV5-1 and TRBJ1-1): KAGVTQTPRYLIKTRGQQVTLSCSPISGHRSVSWYQQTPGQGLQFLFEYFSETQRNKGNFPGRFSGRQFSNSRSEMNVSTLELGDSALYLCASSLAYRGNTEAFFGQGTRLTVV.

The V and J genes are TRBV5-6 and TRBJ2-5; 9 positions match TRBD2. The trim removed 4 bases at V and 2 bases at J, leaving 6 bases unmatched. The CDR3 is made up of 15 amino acids. Looked up from germline, CDR1 is SGHDT and CDR2 is YYEEEE. CDR3 loop: CASSGGGGMQETQYF. DNA of the CDR3: TGTGCCAGCAGCGGCGGGGGGGGGATGCAAGAGACCCAGTACTTC.

The chain combines TRBV9 with TRBJ2-3, with 8 bases lining up with TRBD1. Trimming took 0 bases from V and 4 from J; bases not matched to a gene: 13. Germline V gives CDR1 SGDLS, CDR2 YYNGEE. The CDR3 runs to 18 residues. The CDR3 region is CASSVDQGVPGGADTQYF. CDR3 in DNA: TGTGCCAGCAGCGTAGATCAGGGGGTCCCAGGGGGCGCAGATACGCAGTATTTT. Full variable domain (remainder filled in from reference TRBV9 and TRBJ2-3): DSGVTQTPKHLITATGQRVTLRCSPRSGDLSVYWYQQSLDQGLQFLIQYYNGEERAKGNILERFSAQQFPDLHSELNLSSLELGDSALYFCASSVDQGVPGGADTQYFGPGTRLTVL.

This sequence joins TRBV28 and TRBJ1-5; 8 positions match TRBD1. CDR1 MDHEN and CDR2 SYDVKM come from the germline V gene. V was pared by 6 bases and J by 2 bases, with 3 bases of the junction left unmatched. The CDR3 contains 14 residues. CDR3 sequence reads: CASRQGAGNQPQHF. In DNA, the CDR3 is TGTGCCAGCAGGCAGGGGGCGGGCAATCAGCCCCAGCATTTT.

The V gene is TRBV2, the J gene TRBJ1-1, with 7 bases matching TRBD1. V was pared by 7 bases and J by 4 bases, with 3 bases of the junction left unmatched. Germline values: CDR1 SNHLY, CDR2 FYNNEI. The CDR3 has 12 amino acids. The CDR3 region is CASNSGGTEAFF. CDR3 bases: TGTGCCAGCAACTCAGGGGGCACTGAAGCTTTCTTT.

Only one count was recorded for this clone. The chain is built from TRBV2 and TRBJ2-2, with 7 nucleotides matching TRBD1. The CDR3 is 12 amino acids. Germline V gives CDR1 SNHLY, CDR2 FYNNEI. The CDR3 nucleotides read TGTGTATGGGACAGAGCCACCGGGGAGCTGTTTTTT. This encodes CVWDRATGELFF.

The J gene is TRBJ2-7, the V gene TRBV11-2, with TRBD1 identical over 8 bases. Germline CDR1 is SGHAT and CDR2 is FQNNGV. CDR3 length: 18 residues. V shed 6 bases and J 4 bases; nucleotides not matched to a gene: 20. CDR3: CASRLLLQRTGINYEQYF. The CDR3 DNA reads as TGTGCCAGCAGACTGCTTCTCCAGAGGACAGGGATTAATTACGAGCAGTACTTC.

This chain links TRBV7-9 with TRBJ1-2, with a tentative D call TRBD1 (6 bases). CDR1 SEHNR and CDR2 FQNEAQ come from the germline V gene (reference sequence). Trimming took off 5 bases at V and 8 bases at J, with 18 bases between the two ends. The CDR3 has 14 amino acids. CDR3 bases: TGTGCCAGCAGCCCGACGGGCAGGGGAATGGGCTACACCTTC. As protein: CASSPTGRGMGYTF.

The chain joins TRBV27 to TRBJ1-5, with a tentative D call TRBD1 (6 bases). The CDR3 consists of 12 residues. The V end lost 5 bases, the J end lost 4 bases, and 6 bases lay between the germline ends. Germline CDR1 and CDR2: MNHEY and SMNVEV (reference sequence). CDR3 sequence (DNA): TGTGCCAGCAGTACAGGGAATCAGCCCCAGCATTTT. This sequence encodes CASSTGNQPQHF.

The rearrangement joins TRBV29-1 to TRBJ2-1; a possible D gene is TRBD1 (6 bases). CDR1 is SQVTM, CDR2 ANQGSEA, per germline. V was shortened by 7 bases and J by 7 bases, with 17 bases between the two germline ends. This CDR3 has 13 residues. In nucleotides, the CDR3 is TGCAGCGCCGAGGGGGTTGGACGGAATGAGCAGTTCTTC. Protein product: CSAEGVGRNEQFF.

The rearrangement joins TRBV10-3 to TRBJ1-2, with D possibly being TRBD1 (5 bases). Trimming shortened V by 2 bases and J by 8 bases, and 9 bases separated the two germline ends. The CDR3 sequence is 12 residues long. In germline, CDR1 is ENHRY, CDR2 SYGVKD. The CDR3 sequence is CAISEGGGGYTF. The CDR3 region has the DNA TGTGCCATCAGTGAGGGGGGAGGAGGCTACACCTTC.

The table lists this clone with a few counts. The J gene is TRBJ1-6, the V gene TRBV2; D unresolved. V dropped 6 bases and J dropped 10 bases, with 13 bases sitting between them. The CDR3 is 13 residues long. CDR1 is SNHLY and CDR2 is FYNNEI in the germline V gene. CDR3 loop: CASRDTRESPLHF. CDR3 sequence (DNA): TGTGCCAGCAGAGATACACGGGAGTCACCCCTCCACTTT.

V and J are TRBV27 and TRBJ2-7; possibly TRBD2 for D (6 bases). Trimming shortened V by 6 bases and J by 0 bases, and 15 bases separated the two germline ends. Germline-derived CDR1 and CDR2 are MNHEY and SMNVEV (reference sequence). The length of the CDR3 is 15 residues. DNA for the CDR3: TGTGCCAGCAGAGTATTCGACGGGAGCTCCTACGAGCAGTACTTC. Its translation is CASRVFDGSSYEQYF.

V gene TRBV4-1 combines with J gene TRBJ1-3; D not resolved. V lost 3 bases to trimming and J lost 0 bases, with 6 bases between them. The CDR3 length is 14 residues. Germline CDR1 is MGHRA and CDR2 is YSYEKL. The CDR3 region has the DNA TGCGCCAGCAGCCAGAGGGTCTCTGGAAACACCATATATTTT. This codes for CASSQRVSGNTIYF.

This clone occurred once. The chain employs TRBV6-6 and TRBJ2-1; tentative D call: TRBD2 (6 bases). This CDR3 has 12 amino acids. V dropped 5 bases and J dropped 8 bases, with 10 bases sitting between them. Germline CDR1 MNHNY, CDR2 SVGAGI (reference sequence). CDR3 in amino acids: CASSKLADEQFF. CDR3 nucleotide sequence: TGTGCCAGCAGTAAACTAGCCGATGAGCAGTTCTTC.

V gene TRBV5-1 combines with J gene TRBJ2-1, with 8 bases lining up with TRBD2. V was pared by 7 bases and J by 2 bases, with 5 bases of the junction left unmatched. The germline gives CDR1 SGHRS, CDR2 YFSETQ. The length of the CDR3 is 14 residues. The CDR3 protein is CASGTSGPYNEQFF. The CDR3 DNA sequence: TGCGCCAGCGGTACTAGCGGCCCCTACAATGAGCAGTTCTTC.

This chain connects TRBV9 to TRBJ2-1; 11 bases agree with TRBD2. Trimming cost V 4 bases and J 4 bases; bases outside gene matches: 7. Per germline, CDR1 SGDLS and CDR2 YYNGEE. The CDR3 totals 16 residues. The CDR3 spells CASSPSTSGSYNEQFF. The CDR3 DNA reads TGTGCCAGCAGCCCCTCCACTAGCGGGAGTTACAATGAGCAGTTCTTC.

The J gene is TRBJ2-3, the V gene TRBV5-6; 9 bases match TRBD1. Germline V gives CDR1 SGHDT, CDR2 YYEEEE. V trimming: 7 bases; J trimming: 5 bases; junction bases outside the gene matches: 17. The CDR3 sequence is 17 residues long. The CDR3 region has the DNA TGTGCCAGCGGGGTGGGGGACAGGGCGGCTCCTTTAGATACGCAGTATTTT. The encoded protein is CASGVGDRAAPLDTQYF.

The V call is TRBV7-3, the J call TRBJ2-1; unclear D gene. CDR1 is SGHTA and CDR2 is FQGTGA in the germline V gene. Trimming cost V 5 bases and J 3 bases, with 23 bases left between them. The CDR3 loop spans 18 amino acids. This chain's CDR3 is CASSTKALLGTNYNEQFF. For the CDR3, the DNA is TGTGCCAGCAGCACAAAAGCCCTTCTAGGAACAAACTACAATGAGCAGTTCTTC.

The V and J genes are TRBV19 and TRBJ1-1, with 9 bases fitting TRBD1. The V gene's germline CDR1 is LNHDA and CDR2 SQIVND (reference sequence). V lost 7 bases to trimming and J lost 6 bases; unmatched junction nucleotides: 12. The CDR3 covers 15 residues. In DNA, the CDR3 is TGTGCCAGTACCAGTCCCGGACAGGGGAAACCTGAAGCTTTCTTT. It encodes CASTSPGQGKPEAFF.

This clone was observed a handful of times. This chain links TRBV7-9 with TRBJ2-7, with TRBD1 matching over 9 bases. V shed 6 bases, J shed 6 bases, and the junction held 12 bases outside the gene matches. CDR1 SEHNR and CDR2 FQNEAQ come from the germline V gene (reference sequence). This CDR3 comprises 15 residues. CDR3 in amino acids: CASRPPGQGSGEQYF. The DNA for the CDR3 is TGTGCCAGCAGACCACCGGGACAGGGTTCGGGCGAGCAGTACTTC.

The V gene is TRBV6-5, the J gene TRBJ1-1; D gene unclear. The CDR3 consists of 11 residues. Germline CDR1 is MNHEY and CDR2 is SVGAGI. V was trimmed by 7 bases and J by 7 bases, leaving 10 bases between them. The CDR3 nucleotides read TGTGCCAGCACGAGGGAGGGTGAAGCTTTCTTT. Translated, it gives CASTREGEAFF.